The clone carrying this T cell receptor (beta chain) was picked up many times. These data originate in a study of T-cell reconstitution after alpha-beta-depleted transplantation in children. Trimming stripped 0 bases from V and 8 bases from J, with 16 bases between. The length of the CDR3 is 16 residues. The germline V gene has CDR1 LGHNA and CDR2 YSLEER. During its preparation, the TCRbeta library received unique molecular identifiers. TCRdb redid the calling of the PCR reads with MiXCR, one entry per CDR3 protein. The sample lists some 300,000 distinct CDR3 sequences, about 9.3% seen once, with around 2.5% in the top ten.

The clonotype originates from a human donor who donated a stem cell graft to a child with acute lymphoblastic leukemia. This material consisted of PBMCs from the stem cell graft donor, taken from the stem cell graft. The chain recombines TRBV4-3 with TRBJ2-2, with a tentative D call TRBD1 (5 bases). The CDR3 reads CASSQDWPQVLGELFF. CDR3 DNA sequence: TGCGCCAGCAGCCAAGATTGGCCACAGGTCTTAGGGGAGCTGTTTTTT.